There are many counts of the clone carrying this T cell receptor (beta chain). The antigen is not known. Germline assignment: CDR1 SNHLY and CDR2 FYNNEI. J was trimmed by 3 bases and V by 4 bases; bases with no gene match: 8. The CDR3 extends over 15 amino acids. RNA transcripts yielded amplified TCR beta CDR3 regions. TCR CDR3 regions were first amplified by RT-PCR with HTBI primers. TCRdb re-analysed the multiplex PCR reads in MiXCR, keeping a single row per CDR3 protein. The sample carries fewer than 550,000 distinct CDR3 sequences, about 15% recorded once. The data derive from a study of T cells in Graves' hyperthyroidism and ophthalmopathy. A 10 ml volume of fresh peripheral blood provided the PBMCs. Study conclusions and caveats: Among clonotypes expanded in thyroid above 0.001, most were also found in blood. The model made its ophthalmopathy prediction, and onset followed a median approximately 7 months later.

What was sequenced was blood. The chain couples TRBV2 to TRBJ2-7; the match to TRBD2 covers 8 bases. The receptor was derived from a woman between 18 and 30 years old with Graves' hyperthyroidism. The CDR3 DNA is TGTGCCAGCAGTGCCGGACTAGCTACCTACTACGAGCAGTACTTC. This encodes CASSAGLATYYEQYF.